A single sample is the source of the 32 T cell receptor beta chains below, sequenced in a study of a mutant IDH1 vaccine in newly diagnosed glioma. Profiling relied on immunoSEQ multiplex PCR, and the TCRdb table lists in-frame clones only, not all of them. The repertoire holds 68,000 or so clones, with around 79% as singletons. Time point indicated: baseline, week 1 (first vaccination visit). Treatment here: pre-vaccination baseline after standard-of-care therapy. The input for sequencing was PBMCs, taken from a glioma patient treated with radiotherapy, temozolomide or both. Every receptor here comes from a man in his fifties with glioma.

The chain couples TRBV30 to TRBJ2-5; no definite D call. V lost 3 bases, J lost 5 bases, and 7 bases lay in between. The CDR3 is 11 amino acids. Germline V gene lookup returns CDR1 GTSNPN and CDR2 SVGIG (reference sequence). The CDR3 region has the DNA TGTGCCTGGAGACTCAGTGAGACCCAGTACTTC. This codes for CAWRLSETQYF.

The chain combines TRBV10-2 with TRBJ2-1; 12 bases are a match to TRBD2. The CDR3 has 14 residues. Germline values: CDR1 WSHSY, CDR2 SAAADI. V lost 7 bases and J lost 7; bases outside the gene matches: 5. The CDR3 nucleotides read TGCGCCAGCAAGGCTAGCGGGGGGGCGAATGAGCAGTTCTTC. It yields the protein CASKASGGANEQFF.

The chain employs TRBV2 and TRBJ1-2, with 7 positions matching TRBD1. Germline trimming cut 5 bases from V and 8 bases from J; bases unmatched to any gene: 8. From germline, CDR1 is SNHLY and CDR2 FYNNEI. The CDR3 has 13 residues. DNA for the CDR3: TGTGCCAGCAGTAAAGACAGGGTCGGGGGCTACACCTTC. Protein: CASSKDRVGGYTF.

The gene calls are TRBV2 and TRBJ1-1; TRBD1 might be the D (6 bases). The length of the CDR3 is 14 residues. V lost 6 bases, J lost 4 bases, and 15 bases lay in between. Germline loops: CDR1 SNHLY, CDR2 FYNNEI. Here the CDR3 reads CASSRTGRSTEAFF. The CDR3 nucleotides read TGTGCCAGCAGCCGTACAGGGCGGAGCACTGAAGCTTTCTTT.

The V gene is TRBV2, the J gene TRBJ2-7; D is unresolved. V lost 6 bases to trimming and J lost 6 bases, with 12 bases between them. Germline V gives CDR1 SNHLY, CDR2 FYNNEI. The CDR3 extends over 12 amino acids. The CDR3 DNA sequence: TGTGCCAGCAGGCTCGTGGGTGGCGAGCAGTACTTC. This sequence encodes CASRLVGGEQYF.

The chain recombines TRBV19 with TRBJ2-4; perhaps TRBD1 as D (6 bases). Per the germline V gene, CDR1 is LNHDA and CDR2 is SQIVND (reference sequence). Trimming cost V 5 bases and J 3 bases, with 14 bases left between them. This CDR3 is built from 15 residues. The CDR3 nucleotides read TGTGCCAGTAGTCCCTGGGGGCAGGACAAAAACATTCAGTACTTC. It encodes CASSPWGQDKNIQYF.

This chain joins TRBV13 and TRBJ1-5, with 9 bases matching TRBD1. Germline CDR1 reads PRHDT; CDR2 reads FYEKMQ (reference sequence). This CDR3 comprises 19 residues. V shed 4 bases and J 1 base; nucleotides not matched to a gene: 14. The CDR3 region is CASSSRAAQGALSNQPQHF. CDR3 DNA sequence: TGTGCCAGCAGCTCCCGAGCGGCACAGGGGGCATTGAGCAATCAGCCCCAGCATTTT.

This clone was seen a few times. Other DNA variants within this sample encode the same CDR3. The CDR3 region is CASSQDANSNQPQHF. Here the CDR3 DNA reads TGCGCCAGCAGCCAAGATGCCAATAGCAATCAGCCCCAGCATTTT. The V call is TRBV4-3, the J call TRBJ1-5, with D uncertain. Germline values: CDR1 LGHNA, CDR2 YSLEER. V was cut by 0 bases and J by 0 bases, with 6 bases left in between. The length of the CDR3 is 15 residues.

The CDR3 bases are TGTGCCAGCAGTGACCAACCGGAGCAAGAGACCCAGTACTTC. Residues: CASSDQPEQETQYF. The chain is built from TRBV6-4 and TRBJ2-5; D not resolved. The CDR3 totals 14 residues. Germline CDR1 reads MRHNA; CDR2 reads SNTAGT. Trimming cost V 2 bases and J 2 bases, with 9 bases left between them.

Remarks on this clone: At one end the junction does not follow the germline gene, possibly because of a read error. The V and J genes are TRBV7-7 and TRBJ2-2; a weak D match, TRBD1 (5 bases). Germline V gene sequence: CDR1 SSHAT, CDR2 FNYEAQ (reference sequence). This CDR3 is 13 amino acids long. CDR3 region: CASSLDRTGELFF. For the CDR3, the DNA is TGTGCTAGCAGCCTCGACAGAACCGGGGAGCTGTTTTTT.

In nucleotides, the CDR3 is TGTGCCAGCACCCGTCTGGGAACCTACGAGCAGTACTTC. This translates into CASTRLGTYEQYF. The V call is TRBV5-4, the J call TRBJ2-7, with D unclear. Germline V gives CDR1 SGHNT, CDR2 YYREEE (reference sequence). This CDR3 contains 13 residues. The V and J ends lost 6 bases and 2 bases respectively, with 12 bases between them.

On this clone itself: Other DNA sequences from this sample encode an identical CDR3 as well. The genes are TRBV5-1 and TRBJ2-2; a weak D match, TRBD1 (5 bases). V shed 0 bases and J shed 2 bases, with 8 bases lying between them. Per the germline V gene, CDR1 is SGHRS and CDR2 is YFSETQ. The CDR3 is 15 residues long. CDR3 in amino acids: CASSLGTLNTGELFF. CDR3 nucleotides: TGCGCCAGCAGCTTGGGGACACTAAACACCGGGGAGCTGTTTTTT.

This chain uses TRBV19 with TRBJ1-2; 7 bases match TRBD1. Per germline, CDR1 LNHDA and CDR2 SQIVND (reference sequence). This CDR3 is built from 15 residues. After removal of 5 bases from V and 0 bases from J, the junction contained 6 bases not matched to a gene. CDR3 nucleotides: TGTGCCAGTAGTGGGACAGATAATTCTAACTATGGCTACACCTTC. Protein product: CASSGTDNSNYGYTF.

The chain recombines TRBV11-3 with TRBJ2-1; 8 bases map to TRBD2. This CDR3 has 15 amino acids. Germline V lookup: CDR1 SGHNT, CDR2 YENEEA. The ends lost 2 bases at V and 4 bases at J; junction bases unmatched: 4. In nucleotides, the CDR3 is TGTGCCAGCAGCTTAAGCGGGGGCGCTTACAATGAGCAGTTCTTC. As protein: CASSLSGGAYNEQFF.

This sequence joins TRBV4-3 and TRBJ1-1; D is unclear. The V and J ends lost 1 base and 0 bases respectively, with 9 bases between them. The CDR3 is 15 residues long. From germline, CDR1 is LGHNA and CDR2 YSLEER. The CDR3 nucleotides are TGCGCCAGCAGCCAAGTTTGGACCGTGAACACTGAAGCTTTCTTT. Its translation: CASSQVWTVNTEAFF.

The chain recombines TRBV28 with TRBJ1-5, with a possible D match to TRBD1 (5 bases). The CDR3 runs 15 residues. The germline gives CDR1 MDHEN, CDR2 SYDVKM. V dropped 3 bases and J dropped 3 bases, with 12 bases sitting between them. The DNA for the CDR3 is TGTGCCAGCAGTTTCCTAGACGGGACCAATCAGCCCCAGCATTTT. Residues: CASSFLDGTNQPQHF.

This sequence joins TRBV27 and TRBJ2-3; 8 nucleotides agree with TRBD2. V lost 3 bases, J lost 2 bases, and 1 base stayed unmatched. This CDR3 is built from 14 residues. Germline values: CDR1 MNHEY, CDR2 SMNVEV (reference sequence). CDR3 sequence: CASSLRGVTDTQYF. The CDR3 nucleotides are TGTGCCAGCAGTTTGCGGGGGGTCACAGATACGCAGTATTTT.

The rearrangement uses TRBV10-3 and TRBJ1-1, with D tentatively TRBD1 (6 bases). In germline, CDR1 is ENHRY, CDR2 SYGVKD. V dropped 8 bases and J dropped 9 bases, with 19 bases sitting between them. The CDR3 length is 13 residues. The CDR3 DNA reads as TGTGCCATCGGAGGGGGGGAACTTTCGAAAGCTTTCTTT. It specifies CAIGGGELSKAFF.

V and J are TRBV4-1 and TRBJ2-1; TRBD1 matches 11 bases. Germline V gene data show CDR1 as MGHRA and CDR2 as YSYEKL. This CDR3 is built from 16 residues. V lost 0 bases to trimming and J lost 5 bases; unmatched junction nucleotides: 3. The CDR3 bases are TGCGCCAGCAGCCAAGATGGGACAGGGGGAAACAATGAGCAGTTCTTC. This encodes CASSQDGTGGNNEQFF.

CDR3 nucleotides: TGTGCCAGCAGTGAATCACTGACTAGCGGGGGGAAAATCGAGCAGTACTTC. Protein: CASSESLTSGGKIEQYF. This chain links TRBV25-1 with TRBJ2-7; 13 bases line up with TRBD2. Trimming at V came to 1 base and at J to 6 bases, leaving 9 bases not matched to a gene. Germline values: CDR1 MGHDK, CDR2 SYGVNS. The CDR3 has 17 residues.

The V gene is TRBV5-6, the J gene TRBJ2-5, with 7 bases identical to TRBD1. The V gene's germline CDR1 is SGHDT and CDR2 YYEEEE. This CDR3 region has 15 residues. After removal of 4 bases from V and 4 bases from J, the junction contained 10 bases not matched to a gene. Written as DNA, the CDR3 is TGTGCCAGCAGCCTAGGGCAGGGGGTCGGAGAGACCCAGTACTTC. As protein: CASSLGQGVGETQYF.

This sequence joins TRBV5-3 and TRBJ1-6; 8 bases are shared with TRBD1. Being an ORF, TRBV5-3 has a function that is uncertain. Germline trimming cut 0 bases from V and 6 bases from J; bases unmatched to any gene: 5. The length of the CDR3 is 16 residues. The CDR3 reads CARSLVGQGGNSPLHF. The CDR3 DNA reads as TGTGCCAGAAGCTTGGTTGGACAGGGTGGTAATTCACCCCTCCACTTT.

In the case of this clone: At one boundary the junction diverges from the germline segment, which might be a read error. J is TRBJ2-2 and V is TRBV13, with a weak D call TRBD1 (6 bases). CDR1 PRHDT and CDR2 FYEKMQ come from the germline V gene (reference sequence). The CDR3 has 16 amino acids. DNA for the CDR3: TGTGCCAGCAGCCTAGGGCCCAGGGGTGACACCGGGGAGCTGTTTTTT. Translation gives CASSLGPRGDTGELFF. Full variable domain (missing parts from reference TRBV13 and TRBJ2-2): AAGVIQSPRHLIKEKRETATLKCYPIPRHDTVYWYQQGPGQDPQFLISFYEKMQSDKGSIPDRFSAQQFSDYHSELNMSSLELGDSALYFCASSLGPRGDTGELFFGEGSRLTVL.

This clone was counted only a few times. This chain links TRBV6-1 with TRBJ2-5; 9 bases fit TRBD2. The J segment lost 6 bases and the V segment lost 1 base, leaving 6 bases of the junction unmatched. The CDR3 runs to 15 residues. Germline CDR1 MNHNS, CDR2 SASEGT. The CDR3 protein is CASSEGAGGPQTQYF. The CDR3 DNA reads TGTGCCAGCAGTGAAGGGGCGGGGGGGCCGCAGACCCAGTACTTC.

J is TRBJ2-7 and V is TRBV29-1; TRBD2 aligns across 13 bases. The trim removed 6 bases at V and 4 bases at J, leaving 9 bases unmatched. Germline V gene data show CDR1 as SQVTM and CDR2 as ANQGSEA. The CDR3 runs 15 residues. The CDR3 loop reads CSVGGVLAGGYEQYF. The CDR3 nucleotides are TGCAGCGTCGGAGGAGTACTAGCGGGGGGGTACGAGCAGTACTTC.

This clone has more than one count but fewer than ten. This chain joins TRBV6-1 and TRBJ1-1; TRBD1 might be the D (5 bases). Trimming stripped 3 bases from V and 11 bases from J, with 16 bases between. The CDR3 sequence is 13 residues long. Germline CDR1 and CDR2: MNHNS and SASEGT. Here the CDR3 DNA reads TGTGCCAGCAGTGATAGGACTGGGAGGGGCGCTTTCTTT. Translating it yields CASSDRTGRGAFF.

This clone was counted only a few times. This rearrangement joins TRBV14 to TRBJ1-4; D is perhaps TRBD1 (5 bases). Trimming left V 4 bases short and J 0 bases short, with 18 bases between. Germline values: CDR1 SGHDN, CDR2 FVKESK. The CDR3 has 18 amino acids. The CDR3 loop reads CASSPFGGRPTTNEKLFF. In DNA, the CDR3 is TGTGCCAGCAGCCCCTTCGGGGGTCGTCCCACAACTAATGAAAAACTGTTTTTT.

CDR3: CASSPQGLTYEQYF. CDR3 nucleotide sequence: TGTGCCAGCTCACCACAGGGTTTAACCTACGAGCAGTACTTC. The V and J genes are TRBV18 and TRBJ2-7, with no clear D. The CDR3 contains 14 residues. Trimming stripped 1 base from V and 2 bases from J, with 9 bases between. Looked up from germline, CDR1 is KGHSH and CDR2 is LQKENI.

This clone was seen more than once but under ten times. The chain joins TRBV5-8 to TRBJ2-7; a weak D match, TRBD2 (7 bases). The V gene lost 2 bases and the J gene lost 6 bases, with 12 bases spanning the gap. The germline CDR1 and CDR2 sequences are SGHTS and YDEGEE. The CDR3 loop spans 13 amino acids. CDR3 region: CASSLKGEGEQYF. The DNA of the CDR3 is TGTGCCAGCAGCTTAAAGGGGGAGGGCGAGCAGTACTTC.

This clone was detected only once. The V and J genes are TRBV19 and TRBJ1-5, with D tentatively TRBD1 (5 bases). This CDR3 contains 15 residues. The V end lost 0 bases, the J end lost 10 bases, and 16 bases lay between the germline ends. CDR1 and CDR2 (germline): LNHDA, SQIVND (reference sequence). The DNA for the CDR3 is TGTGCCAGTAGTATAGAACAGGCCCCGTTCCAACCCCAGCATTTT. It yields the protein CASSIEQAPFQPQHF.

The chain recombines TRBV18 with TRBJ1-1; D might be TRBD1 (5 bases). Germline V gene lookup returns CDR1 KGHSH and CDR2 LQKENI. V was shortened by 3 bases and J by 7 bases, with 9 bases between the two germline ends. The CDR3 has 12 residues. CDR3 residues: CASSPGRGEAFF. The CDR3 nucleotides are TGTGCCAGCTCACCGGGACGAGGTGAAGCTTTCTTT.

The chain couples TRBV5-6 to TRBJ2-3; perhaps TRBD1 as D (6 bases). V lost 6 bases and J lost 6, with 11 bases in between. The CDR3 extends over 12 amino acids. Germline V gives CDR1 SGHDT, CDR2 YYEEEE. This CDR3 is CASKGVRDTQYF. The CDR3 bases are TGTGCCAGCAAGGGGGTAAGGGATACGCAGTATTTT.